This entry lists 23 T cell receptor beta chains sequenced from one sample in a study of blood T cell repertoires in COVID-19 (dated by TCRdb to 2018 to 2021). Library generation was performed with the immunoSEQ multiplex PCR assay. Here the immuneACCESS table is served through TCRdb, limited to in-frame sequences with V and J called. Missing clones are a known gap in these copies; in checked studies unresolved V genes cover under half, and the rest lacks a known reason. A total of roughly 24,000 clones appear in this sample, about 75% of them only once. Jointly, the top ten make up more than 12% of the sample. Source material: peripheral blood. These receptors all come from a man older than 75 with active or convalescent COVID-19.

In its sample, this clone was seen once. The CDR3 nucleotides are TGTGCCAGTAGTATTTCCAGGCTTGAAGCTTTCTTT. Protein product: CASSISRLEAFF. This rearrangement joins TRBV19 to TRBJ1-1; D uncertain. The CDR3 loop spans 12 amino acids. Trimming stripped 3 bases from V and 7 bases from J, with 9 bases between. The germline CDR1 and CDR2 sequences are LNHDA and SQIVND (reference sequence). Full variable domain (remainder filled in from reference TRBV19 and TRBJ1-1): DGGITQSPKYLFRKEGQNVTLSCEQNLNHDAMYWYRQDPGQGLRLIYYSQIVNDFQKGDIAEGYSVSREKKESFPLTVTSAQKNPTAFYLCASSISRLEAFFGQGTRLTVV.

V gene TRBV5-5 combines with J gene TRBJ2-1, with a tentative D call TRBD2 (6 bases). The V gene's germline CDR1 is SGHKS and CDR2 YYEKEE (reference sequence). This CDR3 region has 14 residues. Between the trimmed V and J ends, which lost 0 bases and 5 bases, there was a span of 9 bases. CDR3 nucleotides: TGTGCCAGCAGCTTGGAGTGGGGGGACAATGAGCAGTTCTTC. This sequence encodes CASSLEWGDNEQFF.

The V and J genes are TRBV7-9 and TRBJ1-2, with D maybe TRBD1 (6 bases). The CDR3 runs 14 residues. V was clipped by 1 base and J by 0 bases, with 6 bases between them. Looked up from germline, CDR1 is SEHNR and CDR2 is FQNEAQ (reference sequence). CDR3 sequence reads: CASSLGQANYGYTF. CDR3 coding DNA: TGTGCCAGCAGCTTAGGACAGGCTAACTATGGCTACACCTTC.

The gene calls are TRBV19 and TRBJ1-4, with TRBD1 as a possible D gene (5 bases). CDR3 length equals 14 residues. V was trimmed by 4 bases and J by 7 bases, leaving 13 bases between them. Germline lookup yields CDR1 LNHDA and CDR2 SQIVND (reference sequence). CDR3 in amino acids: CASSTTGTSEKLFF. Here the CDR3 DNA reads TGTGCCAGTAGTACTACAGGAACATCTGAAAAACTGTTTTTT.

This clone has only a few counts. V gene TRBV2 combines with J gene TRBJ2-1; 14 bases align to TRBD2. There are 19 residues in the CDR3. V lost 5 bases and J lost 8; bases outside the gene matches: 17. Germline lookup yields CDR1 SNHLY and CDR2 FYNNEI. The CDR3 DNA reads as TGTGCCAGCAGTTTTGCCCCGACTAGCGGGGGGGCGAAGGTTGATGAGCAGTTCTTC. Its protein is CASSFAPTSGGAKVDEQFF.

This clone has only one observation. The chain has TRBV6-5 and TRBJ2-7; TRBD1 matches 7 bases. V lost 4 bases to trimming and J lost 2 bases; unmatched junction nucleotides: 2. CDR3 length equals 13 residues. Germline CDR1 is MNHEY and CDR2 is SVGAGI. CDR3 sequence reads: CASSLGQTYEQYF. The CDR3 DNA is TGTGCCAGCAGTTTGGGACAGACCTACGAGCAGTACTTC.

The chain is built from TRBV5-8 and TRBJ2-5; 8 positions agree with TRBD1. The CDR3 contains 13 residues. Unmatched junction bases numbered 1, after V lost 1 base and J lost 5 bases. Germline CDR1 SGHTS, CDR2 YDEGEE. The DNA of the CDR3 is TGTGCCAGCAGCTTGAGACAGGGGGAGACCCAGTACTTC. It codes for CASSLRQGETQYF.

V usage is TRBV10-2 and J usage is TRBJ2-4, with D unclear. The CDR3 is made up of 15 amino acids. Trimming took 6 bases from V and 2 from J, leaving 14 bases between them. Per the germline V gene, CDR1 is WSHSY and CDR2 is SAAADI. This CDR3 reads CASSNQVRTKNIQYF. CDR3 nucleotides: TGCGCCAGCAGCAACCAGGTCAGGACCAAAAACATTCAGTACTTC.

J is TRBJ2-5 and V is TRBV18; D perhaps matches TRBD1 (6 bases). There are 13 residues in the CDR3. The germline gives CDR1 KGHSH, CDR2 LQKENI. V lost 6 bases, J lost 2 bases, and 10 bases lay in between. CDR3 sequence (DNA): TGTGCCAGCTCTGGACAGAAACAAGAGACCCAGTACTTC. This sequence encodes CASSGQKQETQYF.

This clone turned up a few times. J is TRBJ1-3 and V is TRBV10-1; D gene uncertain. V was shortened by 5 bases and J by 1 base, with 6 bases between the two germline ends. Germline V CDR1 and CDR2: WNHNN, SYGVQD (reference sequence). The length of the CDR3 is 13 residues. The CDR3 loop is CASSPGSGNTIYF. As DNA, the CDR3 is TGCGCCAGCAGTCCGGGTTCTGGAAACACCATATATTTT.

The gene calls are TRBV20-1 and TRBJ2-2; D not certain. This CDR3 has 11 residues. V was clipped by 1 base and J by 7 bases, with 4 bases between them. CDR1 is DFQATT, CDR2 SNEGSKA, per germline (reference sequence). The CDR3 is CSARVIGELFF. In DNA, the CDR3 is TGCAGTGCTAGAGTAATCGGGGAGCTGTTTTTT.

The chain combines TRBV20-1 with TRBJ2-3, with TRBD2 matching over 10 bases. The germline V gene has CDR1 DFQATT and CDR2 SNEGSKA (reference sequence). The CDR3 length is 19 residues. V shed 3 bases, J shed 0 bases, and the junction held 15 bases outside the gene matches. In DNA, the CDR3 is TGCAGTGCTAGTATCGGCCTAGCGGGAGTGAAGGACAGCACAGATACGCAGTATTTT. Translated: CSASIGLAGVKDSTDTQYF.

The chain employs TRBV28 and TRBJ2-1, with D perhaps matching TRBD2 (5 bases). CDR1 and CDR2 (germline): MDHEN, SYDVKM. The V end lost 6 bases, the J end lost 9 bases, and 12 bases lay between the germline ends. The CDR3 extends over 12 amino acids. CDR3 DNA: TGTGCCAGCAGGATCTACGGAGGTGAGCAGTTCTTC. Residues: CASRIYGGEQFF.

CDR3 loop: CASRDRGGGNTIYF. DNA for the CDR3: TGTGCCAGCAGGGACAGGGGGGGTGGAAACACCATATATTTT. This chain links TRBV4-2 with TRBJ1-3, with 10 bases matching TRBD1. Germline V gives CDR1 LGHNA, CDR2 YNFKEQ. The CDR3 length is 14 residues. J lost 3 bases, V lost 6 bases, and 2 bases had no gene match.

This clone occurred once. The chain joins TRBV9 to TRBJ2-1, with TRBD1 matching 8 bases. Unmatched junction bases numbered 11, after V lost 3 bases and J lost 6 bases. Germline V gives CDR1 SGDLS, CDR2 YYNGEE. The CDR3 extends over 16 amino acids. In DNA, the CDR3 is TGTGCCAGCAGCGCGATCGGACAGGGCGTTATCAATGAGCAGTTCTTC. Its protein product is CASSAIGQGVINEQFF.

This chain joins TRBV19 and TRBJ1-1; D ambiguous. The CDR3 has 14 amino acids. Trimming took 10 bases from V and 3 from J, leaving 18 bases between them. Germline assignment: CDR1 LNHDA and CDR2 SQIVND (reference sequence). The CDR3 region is CATKRTDSDTEAFF. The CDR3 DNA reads TGTGCCACCAAAAGGACTGACTCAGACACTGAAGCTTTCTTT.

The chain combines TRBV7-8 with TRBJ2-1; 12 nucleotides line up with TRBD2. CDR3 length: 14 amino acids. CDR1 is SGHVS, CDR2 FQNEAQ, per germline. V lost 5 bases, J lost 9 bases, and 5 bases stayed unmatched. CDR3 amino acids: CASSTGLAGTEQFF. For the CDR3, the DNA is TGTGCCAGCAGCACCGGACTAGCGGGAACTGAGCAGTTCTTC.

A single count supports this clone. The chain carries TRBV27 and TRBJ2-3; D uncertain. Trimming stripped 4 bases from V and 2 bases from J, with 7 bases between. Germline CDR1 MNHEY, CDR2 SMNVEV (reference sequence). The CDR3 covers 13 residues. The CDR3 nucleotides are TGTGCCAGCAGTTCCCGTAACACAGATACGCAGTATTTT. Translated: CASSSRNTDTQYF.

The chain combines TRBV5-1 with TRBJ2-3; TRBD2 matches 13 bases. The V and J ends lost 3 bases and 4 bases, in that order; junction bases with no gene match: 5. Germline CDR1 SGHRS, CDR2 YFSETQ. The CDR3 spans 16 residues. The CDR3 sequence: CASSWTSGGRADTQYF. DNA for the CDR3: TGCGCCAGCAGCTGGACTAGCGGGGGCCGGGCAGATACGCAGTATTTT.

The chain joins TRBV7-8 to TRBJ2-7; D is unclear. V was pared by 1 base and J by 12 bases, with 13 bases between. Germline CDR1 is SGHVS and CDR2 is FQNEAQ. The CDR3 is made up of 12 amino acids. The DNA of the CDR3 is TGTGCCAGCAGCTTAGGGTTGGAGACTCTGTACTTC. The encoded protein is CASSLGLETLYF.

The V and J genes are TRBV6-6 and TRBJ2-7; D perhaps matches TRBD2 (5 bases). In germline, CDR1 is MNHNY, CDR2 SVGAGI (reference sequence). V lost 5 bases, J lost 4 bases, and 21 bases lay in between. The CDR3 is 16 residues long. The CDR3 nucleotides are TGTGCCAGCAGTGGAGGCCCGACCCGAGAAGGTTACGAGCAGTACTTC. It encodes CASSGGPTREGYEQYF.

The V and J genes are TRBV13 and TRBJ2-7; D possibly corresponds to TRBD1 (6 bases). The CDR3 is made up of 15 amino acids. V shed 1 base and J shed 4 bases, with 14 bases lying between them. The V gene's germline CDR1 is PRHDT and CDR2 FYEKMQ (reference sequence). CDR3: CASSLAEKGGYEQYF. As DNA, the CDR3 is TGTGCCAGCAGCTTAGCGGAGAAAGGGGGATACGAGCAGTACTTC. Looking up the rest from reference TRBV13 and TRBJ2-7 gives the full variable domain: AAGVIQSPRHLIKEKRETATLKCYPIPRHDTVYWYQQGPGQDPQFLISFYEKMQSDKGSIPDRFSAQQFSDYHSELNMSSLELGDSALYFCASSLAEKGGYEQYFGPGTRLTVT.

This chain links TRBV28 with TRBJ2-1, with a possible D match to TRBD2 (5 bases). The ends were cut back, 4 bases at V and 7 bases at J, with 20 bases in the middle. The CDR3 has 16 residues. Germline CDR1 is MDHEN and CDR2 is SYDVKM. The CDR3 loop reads CASSYPGHGGLNEQFF. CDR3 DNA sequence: TGTGCCAGCAGTTACCCTGGCCATGGAGGTTTGAATGAGCAGTTCTTC.